A single sample is the source of the 19 T cell receptor beta chains below, sequenced in a study of cytomegalovirus exposure and HLA in healthy donors. Primers for the PCR totalled 60 Vbeta and 13 Jbeta. Clones were sequenced by immunoSEQ multiplex PCR, and TCRdb holds only the in-frame ones, with some missing. The sample lists about 120,000 clones; roughly four fifths were seen once. Sequenced input: PBMCs. These receptor sequences come from a man aged 25-45 years in good health and CMV-seropositive.

V usage is TRBV5-4 and J usage is TRBJ2-2, with 9 bases aligning to TRBD1. CDR1 is SGHNT, CDR2 YYREEE, per germline (reference sequence). V shed 4 bases, J shed 1 base, and the junction held 5 bases outside the gene matches. The length of the CDR3 is 16 residues. CDR3 residues: CASSPPGQGNTGELFF. CDR3 bases: TGTGCCAGCAGCCCCCCGGGACAGGGGAACACCGGGGAGCTGTTTTTT. Supplemented by reference TRBV5-4 and TRBJ2-2, the full variable domain reads ETGVTQSPTHLIKTRGQQVTLRCSSQSGHNTVSWYQQALGQGPQFIFQYYREEENGRGNFPPRFSGLQFPNYSSELNVNALELDDSALYLCASSPPGQGNTGELFFGEGSRLTVL.

This chain links TRBV21-1 with TRBJ2-7; the table's D gene call, TRBD2, was not cross checked with the DNA. TRBV21-1 constitutes a pseudogene. The CDR3 has 16 amino acids. In DNA, the CDR3 is TGTGCCAGCAGCAAAGAGAAGTGCGGACTAGCCCACGAGCAGTACGTC. This codes for CASSKEKCGLAHEQYV.

The genes are TRBV12-5 and TRBJ1-5; the match to TRBD1 covers 7 bases. The V and J ends lost 6 bases and 7 bases, in that order; junction bases with no gene match: 6. The length of the CDR3 is 13 residues. The germline V gene has CDR1 LGHNT and CDR2 FRNRAP. CDR3: CASGAQGGQPQHF. CDR3 sequence (DNA): TGTGCTAGTGGCGCCCAGGGGGGCCAGCCCCAGCATTTT.

The genes are TRBV27 and TRBJ2-3, with 9 bases matching TRBD2. This CDR3 region has 18 residues. V was clipped by 0 bases and J by 3 bases; unmatched bases: 10. Germline assignment: CDR1 MNHEY and CDR2 SMNVEV (reference sequence). CDR3 sequence (DNA): TGTGCCAGCAGTTTATCGGGGGCTAGCGGGGTTAATACAGATACGCAGTATTTT. Protein sequence: CASSLSGASGVNTDTQYF.

CDR3 sequence: CASSLEPGETQYF. CDR3 nucleotides: TGCGCCAGCAGCTTGGAGCCGGGAGAGACCCAGTACTTC. V is TRBV5-1 and J is TRBJ2-5; no reliable D call. V was clipped by 0 bases and J by 4 bases, with 7 bases between them. Germline assignment: CDR1 SGHRS and CDR2 YFSETQ. The CDR3 runs to 13 residues.

The V gene is TRBV6-4, the J gene TRBJ2-1; 7 bases line up with TRBD1. The germline V gene has CDR1 MRHNA and CDR2 SNTAGT. V dropped 5 bases and J dropped 7; count of bases not matched to a gene: 5. The CDR3 totals 13 residues. The CDR3 loop reads CASSNRGGNEQFF. The CDR3 region has the DNA TGTGCCAGCAGTAACAGGGGTGGGAATGAGCAGTTCTTC.

This chain joins TRBV4-1 and TRBJ2-3, with D maybe TRBD2 (6 bases). The germline V gene encodes CDR1 MGHRA and CDR2 YSYEKL. The V and J ends lost 5 bases and 2 bases respectively, with 20 bases between them. The CDR3 has 17 amino acids. The CDR3 DNA reads TGCGCCAGCAGCGCTACGGCTCCACCGGGGGTCACAGATACGCAGTATTTT. The encoded protein is CASSATAPPGVTDTQYF.

The chain carries TRBV27 and TRBJ2-1; the match to TRBD2 covers 11 bases. Per the germline V gene, CDR1 is MNHEY and CDR2 is SMNVEV (reference sequence). The CDR3 has 16 residues. The CDR3 region has the DNA TGTGATTACGACAGTCAGACTAGCGGGAAATACAATGAGCAGTTCTTC. Residues: CDYDSQTSGKYNEQFF.

V and J are TRBV25-1 and TRBJ1-6; tentative D call: TRBD1 (5 bases). The V and J ends lost 5 bases and 8 bases respectively, with 10 bases between them. Germline-derived CDR1 and CDR2 are MGHDK and SYGVNS. This CDR3 has 13 amino acids. The CDR3 nucleotides are TGTGCCAGCAGTCGGGGGGTCGATTCACCCCTCCACTTT. This codes for CASSRGVDSPLHF.

V is TRBV12-5 and J is TRBJ1-5; possibly TRBD1 for D (5 bases). The germline V and J ends were trimmed by 2 bases and 5 bases, with 13 bases remaining between them. This CDR3 region has 15 residues. Germline V gene data show CDR1 as LGHNT and CDR2 as FRNRAP. CDR3 in amino acids: CASGLYRRPDQPQHF. For the CDR3, the DNA is TGTGCTAGTGGTTTGTACAGGCGCCCCGATCAGCCCCAGCATTTT.

The rearrangement joins TRBV13 to TRBJ2-3; D is unclear. CDR1 and CDR2 from the germline V gene are PRHDT and FYEKMQ (reference sequence). The germline V and J ends were trimmed by 5 bases and 0 bases, with 9 bases remaining between them. This CDR3 is 14 amino acids long. The CDR3, as DNA: TGTGCCAGCAGCCCCTTCGGGAGCACAGATACGCAGTATTTT. Amino acids: CASSPFGSTDTQYF. Full variable domain (missing parts from reference TRBV13 and TRBJ2-3): AAGVIQSPRHLIKEKRETATLKCYPIPRHDTVYWYQQGPGQDPQFLISFYEKMQSDKGSIPDRFSAQQFSDYHSELNMSSLELGDSALYFCASSPFGSTDTQYFGPGTRLTVL.

This clone was seen more than once but under ten times. The rearrangement joins TRBV5-1 to TRBJ2-6; D ambiguous. CDR1 and CDR2 from the germline V gene are SGHRS and YFSETQ. CDR3 length: 15 residues. Trimming removed 5 bases at V and 0 bases at J, with 9 bases between. This chain's CDR3 is CASRPDFSGANVLTF. The CDR3 DNA reads as TGCGCCAGCAGACCCGACTTCTCTGGGGCCAACGTCCTGACTTTC.

This chain joins TRBV5-4 and TRBJ2-1, with TRBD2 matching over 11 bases. This CDR3 is built from 15 residues. CDR1 is SGHNT, CDR2 YYREEE, per germline (reference sequence). Trimming took 0 bases from V and 9 from J; bases not matched to a gene: 5. The CDR3 here is CASSLGLAGMGEQFF. As DNA, the CDR3 is TGTGCCAGCAGCTTGGGACTAGCGGGGATGGGTGAGCAGTTCTTC.

This chain uses TRBV25-1 with TRBJ1-1, with D possibly TRBD1 on 5 matching bases. Germline loops: CDR1 MGHDK, CDR2 SYGVNS. This CDR3 has 14 residues. With 1 base removed from V and 3 bases from J, the gap between germline ends came to 9 bases. Here the CDR3 DNA reads TGTGCCAGCAGTGAATTAATGGGGCACACTGAAGCTTTCTTT. Translating gives CASSELMGHTEAFF.

The chain joins TRBV7-9 to TRBJ1-1, with TRBD1 matching over 10 bases. This CDR3 has 15 amino acids. Losses at the gene ends were 6 bases for V and 6 bases for J; bases not matched to a gene: 10. Germline V gene data show CDR1 as SEHNR and CDR2 as FQNEAQ (reference sequence). CDR3 in DNA: TGTGCCAGCAGGAGGGACAGGGGTGCTTGGGCTGAAGCTTTCTTT. Translation: CASRRDRGAWAEAFF.

The chain links TRBV5-1 to TRBJ1-5; TRBD1 matches 9 bases. V was pared by 4 bases and J by 4 bases, with 3 bases of the junction left unmatched. CDR1 SGHRS and CDR2 YFSETQ come from the germline V gene. The length of the CDR3 is 14 residues. CDR3 bases: TGCGCCAGCAGCCTAGGGACAGGGAATCAGCCCCAGCATTTT. Residues: CASSLGTGNQPQHF.

The chain uses TRBV6-1 and TRBJ2-3, with D perhaps TRBD2 (6 bases). V lost 6 bases to trimming and J lost 3 bases, with 10 bases between them. The CDR3 is 13 amino acids. Germline CDR1 is MNHNS and CDR2 is SASEGT. CDR3 residues: CASRGLSTDTQYF. In DNA, the CDR3 is TGTGCCAGCAGGGGACTCTCGACAGATACGCAGTATTTT.

The V and J genes are TRBV19 and TRBJ1-5; D is possibly TRBD1 (6 bases). The germline CDR1 and CDR2 sequences are LNHDA and SQIVND (reference sequence). The CDR3 has 15 amino acids. V dropped 6 bases and J dropped 3 bases, with 15 bases sitting between them. The CDR3 here is CASRRTGLDNQPQHF. The CDR3 nucleotides are TGTGCCAGTAGACGAACAGGGCTGGACAATCAGCCCCAGCATTTT.

DNA for the CDR3: TGTGCCATCGGGACAGAGTATAACTATGGCTACACCTTC. Translating gives CAIGTEYNYGYTF. V and J are TRBV28 and TRBJ1-2, with 7 bases identical to TRBD1. Looked up from germline, CDR1 is MDHEN and CDR2 is SYDVKM. The length of the CDR3 is 13 residues. Trimming removed 10 bases from V and 1 base from J; junction bases left unmatched: 6.